This record concerns one TCR beta chain sequence. Donors were healthy Finnish infants having corrective surgery for congenital heart defects. All available leukocytes, rather than a set cell count, yielded the blood DNA. Produced via immunoSEQ multiplex PCR; TCRdb's table is partial and in-frame only. In the table there are about 46,000 clones, 95% of which are singletons. This record comes from a study of human thymus T cells. Germline assignment: CDR1 SQVTM and CDR2 ANQGSEA. V gave up 7 bases and J gave up 6 bases, with 24 bases separating them. This CDR3 is 16 amino acids long. Source material: blood. This sequence was found in a girl younger than two with a congenital heart defect but otherwise immunologically healthy. The rearrangement joins TRBV29-1 to TRBJ2-2; tentative D call: TRBD2 (5 bases). DNA of the CDR3: TGCAGCGCCTACATCGAGGGAAGCCGGATCCCCGGGGAGCTGTTTTTT. Amino acids: CSAYIEGSRIPGELFF.